This is a list of T cell receptor beta chains from one sample in a study of blood T cell repertoires in COVID-19. TCRdb keeps only in-frame clones here, not all; method: immunoSEQ multiplex PCR. The sample holds approximately 150,000 clones, roughly 85% seen once. The sample taken for sequencing was peripheral blood. Source of these receptors: a human donor with acute or convalescent COVID-19. The donor label of this sample is uncertain. Both conserved end residues are part of each CDR3. D genes are given only for firm matches. The listing skips clone size in some rows; elsewhere it reads once, few, many or a size class.

v_gene	abundance	j_gene	d_gene	CDR3nt	CDR3aa
TRBV19	NA	TRBJ2-1	TRBD2	TGTGCCAGTAGTATCGTAGAGGGAGGGATTGACAATGAGCAGTTCTTC	CASSIVEGGIDNEQFF
TRBV6-2/TRBV6-3	NA	TRBJ1-5	NA	TGTGCCAGCAGTTCCCCCCCCACAGGGATTGAGCCCCAGCATTTT	CASSSPPTGIEPQHF
TRBV27	once	TRBJ1-1	NA	TGTGCCAGCAGTTTATCGTTCCAGGACACTGAAGCTTTCTTT	CASSLSFQDTEAFF
TRBV2	NA	TRBJ1-1	TRBD1	TGTGCCAGCACGGGACAGGGGGACACTGAAGCTTTCTTT	CASTGQGDTEAFF
TRBV19	NA	TRBJ2-2	TRBD2	TGTGCCAGTAGTATTCTTCTAGCGGGTGCCGGGGAGCTGTTTTTT	CASSILLAGAGELFF
TRBV27	NA	TRBJ1-6	TRBD1	TGTGCCAGCAGCCCGGACAGGGGCCCATCACCCCTCCACTTT	CASSPDRGPSPLHF
TRBV7-9	NA	TRBJ1-2	TRBD1	TGTGCCAGCAGCTTAACTGCCTCGGGACAGGGTAACTATGGCTACACCTTC	CASSLTASGQGNYGYTF
TRBV6-2/TRBV6-3	NA	TRBJ1-6	TRBD1	TGTGCCAGCAGCTCCGGGACAGCGGTAGCCTATAATTCACCCCTCCACTTT	CASSSGTAVAYNSPLHF
TRBV25-1	NA	TRBJ2-7	TRBD1	TGTGCCAGCGGGACAGGGGGGACGGGACGCGAGCAGTACTTC	CASGTGGTGREQYF
TRBV9	NA	TRBJ1-6	NA	TGTGCCAGCAGCGTTACAGTAGACAATTCACCCCTCCACTTT	CASSVTVDNSPLHF
TRBV28	NA	TRBJ2-2	NA	TGTGCCACCGACAGCTCACGGAACACCGGGGAGCTGTTTTTT	CATDSSRNTGELFF
TRBV7-2	NA	TRBJ2-5	TRBD1	TGTGCCAGCAGCTCCGGGACAGGGACAGAGACCCAGTACTTC	CASSSGTGTETQYF
TRBV4-3	once	TRBJ2-5	TRBD2	TGCGCCAGCAGCCAAGAAGCAAGCGGGGGGCCGGGGGAGACCCAGTACTTC	CASSQEASGGPGETQYF
TRBV18	NA	TRBJ2-7	TRBD1	TGTGCCAGCTCACCTGTGGGACAGGGCTCCTACGAGCAGTACTTC	CASSPVGQGSYEQYF
TRBV28	NA	TRBJ1-1	TRBD1	TGTGCCAGCCCTATTACAGGGGCACACCCTCCGAAGGCTTTCTTT	CASPITGAHPPKAFF
TRBV19	NA	TRBJ2-7	NA	TGTGCCAGTAGTCCATCCGACCTCAGGTCCTACGAGCAGTACTTC	CASSPSDLRSYEQYF
TRBV3-1/TRBV3-2	NA	TRBJ2-2	TRBD2	TGTGCCAGCAGCGACCGACTAGCGGGGGGGCAGCACGCCGGGGAGCTGTTTTTT	CASSDRLAGGQHAGELFF
TRBV18	NA	TRBJ1-6	NA	TGTGCCAGCTCACCCTATGTGGATTCACCCCTCCACTTT	CASSPYVDSPLHF
TRBV4-1	once	TRBJ2-3	NA	TGCGCCAGCAGCCAAGGGGGCCCTGGACAGTTCACAGATACGCAGTATTTT	CASSQGGPGQFTDTQYF
TRBV11-3	NA	TRBJ2-5	TRBD2	TGTGCCAGCAGCTTGTCGGGGGGGGAGACCCAGTACTTC	CASSLSGGETQYF
TRBV4-3	NA	TRBJ1-6	TRBD1	TGCGCCAGCAGCCAAGTTTTTCAGGGGGCGAGGAATTCACCCCTCCACTTT	CASSQVFQGARNSPLHF
TRBV2	NA	TRBJ2-1	TRBD2	TGTGCCAGCAGTGAGAGCGGGAGGAGAGGGCAGTTCTTC	CASSESGRRGQFF
TRBV7-3	few	TRBJ2-1	NA	TGTGCCAGCAGCTATACAGGGTACTCCTACAATGAGCAGTTCTTC	CASSYTGYSYNEQFF
TRBV6-5	NA	TRBJ1-2	TRBD1	TGTGCCAGCAGTTCCGACAGGGCCCTCAACTATGGCTACACCTTC	CASSSDRALNYGYTF
TRBV10-3	NA	TRBJ1-1	NA	TGTGCCATCAGGAAACAGGAGAACACTGAAGCTTTCTTT	CAIRKQENTEAFF
TRBV7-6	few	TRBJ1-1	TRBD1	TGTGCCAGCAGCTTATGGACAGGGGGGGGGAACACTGAAGCTTTCTTT	CASSLWTGGGNTEAFF
TRBV5-6	NA	TRBJ2-7	TRBD1	TGTGCCAGCAGCCCACGTCCCGGGACAGGGGACGGCTACGAGCAGTACTTC	CASSPRPGTGDGYEQYF
TRBV7-2	NA	TRBJ2-1	NA	TGTGCCAGCAGCTCTACATGGGAGGAGGAAGGGGATGAGCAGTTCTTC	CASSSTWEEEGDEQFF
TRBV6-5	NA	TRBJ1-1	NA	TGTGCCAGCAGTTACGGCGGGGGGAACATGAACACTGAAGCTTTCTTT	CASSYGGGNMNTEAFF
TRBV29-1	NA	TRBJ1-3	NA	TGCAGCGTTGAAATGGGAGCCTCTGGAAACACCATATATTTT	CSVEMGASGNTIYF
TRBV29-1	NA	TRBJ1-5	NA	TGCAGCGTTAGGGGACTCAATCAGCCCCAGCATTTT	CSVRGLNQPQHF
TRBV5-5	NA	TRBJ2-5	TRBD1	TGTGCCAGCAGCATAACCGGGACAGGCGATACGTACCAAGAGACCCAGTACTTC	CASSITGTGDTYQETQYF
TRBV24-1	NA	TRBJ2-2	NA	TGTGCCACCAGTGAAAATAGCGGACCGAACACCGGGGAGCTGTTTTTT	CATSENSGPNTGELFF
TRBV7-2	once	TRBJ2-1	NA	TGTGCCAGCAGCTTACAGGGAAGCTCCTACAATGAGCAGTTCTTC	CASSLQGSSYNEQFF
TRBV6-6	NA	TRBJ1-2	NA	TGTGCCAGCAGTCCCTTGGCAGGGAAAGATGGCTACACCTTC	CASSPLAGKDGYTF
TRBV29-1	NA	TRBJ2-5	NA	TGCAGCGTTGATAGTCAAGAGACCCAGTACTTC	CSVDSQETQYF
TRBV12-3/TRBV12-4	NA	TRBJ1-5	TRBD1	TGTGCCAGCATCAGACAGGGGATTCAGCCCCAGCATTTT	CASIRQGIQPQHF
TRBV7-8	few	TRBJ1-2	TRBD1	TGTGCCAGCAGCTTAGTGGACAGGTTGGGGGGCTACACCTTC	CASSLVDRLGGYTF
TRBV9	once	TRBJ1-4	NA	TGTGCCAGCAGCGTCCAGGGGACTAATGAAAAACTGTTTTTT	CASSVQGTNEKLFF
TRBV30	NA	TRBJ2-6	TRBD1	TGTGCCTGTCCACGACAGGGCCTGATGTTCGGGGCCAACGTCCTGACTTTC	CACPRQGLMFGANVLTF
TRBV18	NA	TRBJ2-2	TRBD2	TGTGCCAGCTCACAAGGACTAGCGGGTACCAACACCGGGGAGCTGTTTTTT	CASSQGLAGTNTGELFF
TRBV4-3	NA	TRBJ2-5	TRBD1	TGCGCCAGCAGCCTAGGGACAGGGGGGAAGGGGGAGACCCAGTACTTC	CASSLGTGGKGETQYF
TRBV9	NA	TRBJ2-3	NA	TGTGCCAGCAGCGGGGGACTTAGCACAGATACGCAGTATTTT	CASSGGLSTDTQYF
TRBV5-1	NA	TRBJ2-1	TRBD1	TGCGCCAGCAGCCCGGGACAGCTGTCCCGGAATGAGCAGTTCTTC	CASSPGQLSRNEQFF
TRBV3-1/TRBV3-2	NA	TRBJ1-6	NA	TGTGCCAGCAGCCAACAGGACAATAATTCACCCCTCCACTTT	CASSQQDNNSPLHF
TRBV7-2	NA	TRBJ1-2	NA	TGTGCCAGCAGCCCAGACAACAGGGTGGATGGCTACACCTTC	CASSPDNRVDGYTF
TRBV21-1	NA	TRBJ1-5	NA	TGTGCCAGCAGCAAAGTTGAAGGGGATCACAATCAGCCCCAGCATTTT	CASSKVEGDHNQPQHF
TRBV11-3	NA	TRBJ2-3	NA	TGTGCCAGCAGCTCCCGGGGAGACAAAGGCACAGATACGCAGTATTTT	CASSSRGDKGTDTQYF
TRBV19	NA	TRBJ2-5	TRBD2	TGTGCCAGTTCCCTTCGGGGGGGTAGGGAGACCCAGTACTTC	CASSLRGGRETQYF
TRBV30	NA	TRBJ1-1	NA	TGTGCCTGGAAGCCTCAGGGAAACAGACCTGGGGCTTTCTTT	CAWKPQGNRPGAFF
TRBV5-1	NA	TRBJ2-2	NA	TGCGCCAGCAGCTACATTTATACAGGGTCCTGGAAGAACACCGGGGAGCTGTTTTTT	CASSYIYTGSWKNTGELFF
TRBV28	NA	TRBJ1-2	NA	TGTTTGACCGCTAGTGGCTATGGCTACACCTTC	CLTASGYGYTF
TRBV25-1	NA	TRBJ1-2	NA	TGTGCCAGCAGTGGGGGCCAGGACCGCCATGGCTACACCTTC	CASSGGQDRHGYTF
TRBV4-3	NA	TRBJ1-3	TRBD1	TGCGCCAGCAGCCAAGAAGTGACAGGGGTCCCTGGAAACACCATATATTTT	CASSQEVTGVPGNTIYF
TRBV19	NA	TRBJ1-5	NA	TGTGCCAGTAGTATAATAGCCGGGGATCAGCCCCAGCATTTT	CASSIIAGDQPQHF
TRBV11-2	NA	TRBJ2-7	NA	TGTGCCAGCAGCTTCCTCTACGAGCAGTACTTC	CASSFLYEQYF